Each of the 8 T cell receptor beta chains below was sequenced from the same sample in a study of a mutant IDH1 vaccine in newly diagnosed glioma. These receptors are not linked to any known antigen. Only in-frame clones appear in the TCRdb table, and some are missing; sequencing was by immunoSEQ multiplex PCR. The data show 58,000 or so clones, 70% to 90% seen once. Time point denoted: week 35, safety follow-up. Vaccinated patients received 300 ug of mutant IDH1 20-mer peptide per dose, with topical imiquimod. The sample here was PBMCs, taken from a glioma patient whose treatment included an IDH1 peptide vaccine. These receptors were collected from a man aged 40-55 years with glioma.

This clone showed up just a few times. The chain joins TRBV5-4 to TRBJ1-1; 12 bases are shared with TRBD1. The J segment lost 4 bases and the V segment lost 4 bases, leaving 8 bases of the junction unmatched. This CDR3 has 16 amino acids. CDR1 and CDR2 (germline): SGHNT, YYREEE (reference sequence). The DNA of the CDR3 is TGTGCCAGCAGCCCCGGGACAGGGGGCGGTGGCACTGAAGCTTTCTTT. It translates to CASSPGTGGGGTEAFF.

The chain employs TRBV27 and TRBJ2-7, with D uncertain. The CDR3 has 12 amino acids. Per germline, CDR1 MNHEY and CDR2 SMNVEV (reference sequence). The ends were cut back, 6 bases at V and 3 bases at J, with 9 bases in the middle. CDR3 in DNA: TGTGCCAGCAGCTCTGTTGGCTACGAGCAGTACTTC. This sequence encodes CASSSVGYEQYF.

The chain uses TRBV5-1 and TRBJ1-3; 7 bases agree with TRBD1. Germline V lookup: CDR1 SGHRS, CDR2 YFSETQ. This CDR3 has 18 residues. With 4 bases clipped from V and 0 bases from J, the junction kept 13 bases outside the gene matches. This chain's CDR3 is CASSTRIQGLSSGNTIYF. The CDR3 region has the DNA TGCGCCAGCAGCACCCGGATACAGGGGCTGAGCTCTGGAAACACCATATATTTT.

In DNA form, the CDR3 reads TGTGCCAGTAGTATTGGTAGGCTCACCGGGGAGCTGTTTTTT. It translates to CASSIGRLTGELFF. This chain joins TRBV19 and TRBJ2-2; D is unclear. The germline V gene has CDR1 LNHDA and CDR2 SQIVND (reference sequence). The length of the CDR3 is 14 residues. V lost 3 bases to trimming and J lost 4 bases, with 9 bases between them.

V and J are TRBV7-2 and TRBJ1-2, with D tentatively TRBD1 (6 bases). This CDR3 comprises 12 residues. V was clipped by 6 bases and J by 6 bases, with 11 bases between them. Germline values: CDR1 SGHTA, CDR2 FQGNSA. The CDR3: CASSLRGDGYTF. CDR3 nucleotides: TGTGCCAGCAGTTTGAGGGGGGATGGCTACACCTTC.

The genes are TRBV5-1 and TRBJ2-1; D call uncertain. V gave up 0 bases and J gave up 13 bases, with 14 bases separating them. The CDR3 contains 13 residues. Germline V gene lookup returns CDR1 SGHRS and CDR2 YFSETQ. This chain's CDR3 is CASSLVERAQQFF. CDR3 nucleotide sequence: TGCGCCAGCAGCTTGGTAGAAAGGGCGCAACAGTTCTTC.

This clone showed up just a few times. The chain is built from TRBV6-1 and TRBJ1-1, with D unclear. The CDR3 is 12 residues long. Trimming stripped 2 bases from V and 6 bases from J, with 7 bases between. CDR1 is MNHNS, CDR2 SASEGT, per germline. CDR3 sequence: CASSERASEAFF. DNA for the CDR3: TGTGCCAGCAGTGAAAGGGCATCTGAAGCTTTCTTT.

This clone was seen a handful of times. The chain joins TRBV21-1 to TRBJ2-1; the table gives TRBD1 as D, unverified against the DNA. TRBV21-1 is a recognized pseudogene. This CDR3 comprises 14 residues. CDR3 region: CASSPPSSYNEQFF. The CDR3 region has the DNA TGTGCCAGCAGCCCACCCAGCTCCTACAATGAGCAGTTCTTC.